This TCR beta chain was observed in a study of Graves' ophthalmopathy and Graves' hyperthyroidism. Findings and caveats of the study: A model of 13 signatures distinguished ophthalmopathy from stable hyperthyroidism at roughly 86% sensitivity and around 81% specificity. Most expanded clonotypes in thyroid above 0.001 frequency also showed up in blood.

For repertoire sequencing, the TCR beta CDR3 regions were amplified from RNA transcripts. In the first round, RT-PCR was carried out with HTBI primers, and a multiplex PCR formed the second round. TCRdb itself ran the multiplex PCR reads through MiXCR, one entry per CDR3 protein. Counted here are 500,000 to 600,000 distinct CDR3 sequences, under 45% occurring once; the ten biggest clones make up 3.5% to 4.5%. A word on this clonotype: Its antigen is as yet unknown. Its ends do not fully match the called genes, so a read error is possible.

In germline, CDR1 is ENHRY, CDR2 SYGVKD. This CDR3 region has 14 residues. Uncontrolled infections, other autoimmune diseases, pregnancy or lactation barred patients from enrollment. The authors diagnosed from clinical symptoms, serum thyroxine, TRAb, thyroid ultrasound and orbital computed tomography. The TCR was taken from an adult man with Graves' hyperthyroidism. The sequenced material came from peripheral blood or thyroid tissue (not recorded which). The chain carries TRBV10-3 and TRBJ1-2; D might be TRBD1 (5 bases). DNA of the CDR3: TGTGCCAGCAGTCGCACCGGGGGAGGCTATGGCTACGCCTTC. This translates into CASSRTGGGYGYAF.